The sequence of this TCR beta chain was determined in a study of shared clonotypes between healthy human individuals. About the research overall: Per donor, CD8 memory used one plate, CD8 naive used two, CD4 memory used three and CD4 naive used three. Study conclusions and caveats: Rarefaction showed that sequencing of sorted subsets was incomplete (despite large depth). Donor clonotype sharing was expected to depend on sequencing depth.

V was cut by 4 bases and J by 5 bases, with 14 bases left in between. The CDR3 extends over 13 amino acids. Germline loops: CDR1 GTSNPN, CDR2 SVGIG (reference sequence). In the case of this clone: The target antigen is unknown.

The authors ran the assay at deep level. Some clones are missing from TCRdb's copy, which holds only in-frame ones; the method was immunoSEQ multiplex PCR. The sample yields more than 2 million clones, over 85% seen once. Terminally differentiated effector memory CD45RA+ cells were left out of the naive CD8 fraction, which was CD45RO-negative and positively selected for CCR7. This receptor was taken from a man between 18 and 29 years old in good health. Some clones in this sample may be carry-over from other donors' samples. The chain combines TRBV30 with TRBJ2-5; TRBD1 might be the D (5 bases). The material sequenced was naive CD8+ T cells from PBMCs. Here the CDR3 reads CAWNRILVETQYF. The CDR3 bases are TGTGCCTGGAACAGGATCCTGGTCGAGACCCAGTACTTC. Supplemented by reference TRBV30 and TRBJ2-5, the full variable domain reads SQTIHQWPATLVQPVGSPLSLECTVEGTSNPNLYWYRQAAGRGLQLLFYSVGIGQISSEVPQNLSASRPQDRQFILSSKKLLLSDSGFYLCAWNRILVETQYFGPGTRLLVL.